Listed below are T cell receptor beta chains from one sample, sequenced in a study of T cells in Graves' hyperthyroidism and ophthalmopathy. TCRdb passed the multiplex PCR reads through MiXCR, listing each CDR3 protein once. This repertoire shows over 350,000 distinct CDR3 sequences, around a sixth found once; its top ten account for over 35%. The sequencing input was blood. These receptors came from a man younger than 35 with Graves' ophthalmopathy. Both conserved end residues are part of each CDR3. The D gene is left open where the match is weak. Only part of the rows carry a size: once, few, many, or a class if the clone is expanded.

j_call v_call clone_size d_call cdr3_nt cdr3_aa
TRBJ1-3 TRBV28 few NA TGTGCCAGCAGTTCTGGGTTATCCGGAAACACCATATATTTT CASSSGLSGNTIYF
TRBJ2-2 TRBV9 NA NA TGTGCCAGCAGCGGCCAATCACTCCTACCCGGGGAGCTGTTTTTT CASSGQSLLPGELFF
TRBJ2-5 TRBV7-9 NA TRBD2 TGTGCCAGCAGCCCTCCAACTAGCGGGGATGAGACCCAGTACTTC CASSPPTSGDETQYF
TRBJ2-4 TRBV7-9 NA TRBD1 TGTGCCAGCAGCGACCCGGGACAGGGAGCCAAAAACATTCAGTACTTC CASSDPGQGAKNIQYF
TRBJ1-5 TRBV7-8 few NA TGTGCCAGCAGCTCACAGGGCTCTAGCAATCAGCCCCAGCATTTT CASSSQGSSNQPQHF
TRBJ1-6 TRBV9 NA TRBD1 TGTGCCAGCAGCTACGGACAGGGAACTGTTAATTCACCCCTCCACTTT CASSYGQGTVNSPLHF
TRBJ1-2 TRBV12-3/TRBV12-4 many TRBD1 TGTGCCAGCAGTTTAGCGCTAGGGACAGGTCCTTCCCCCTATGGCTACACCTTC CASSLALGTGPSPYGYTF
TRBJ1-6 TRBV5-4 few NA TGTGCCAGCAGCTTCAGCGGGGGCACAAGATCACCCCTCCACTTT CASSFSGGTRSPLHF
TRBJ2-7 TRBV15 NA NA TGTGCCACCAGAGGGGGGGCGGCGTACGAGCAGTACTTC CATRGGAAYEQYF
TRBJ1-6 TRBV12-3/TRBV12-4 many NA TGTGCCAGCAGCCCGGAGACAGTTTATAATTCACCCCTCCACTTT CASSPETVYNSPLHF
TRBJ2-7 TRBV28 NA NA TGTGCCAGCAACGTAATACAGAGCTCCTACGAGCAGTACTTC CASNVIQSSYEQYF
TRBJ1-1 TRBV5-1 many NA TGCGCCAGCAGCTTGGTTGTGGGATCCACTGAAGCTTTCTTT CASSLVVGSTEAFF
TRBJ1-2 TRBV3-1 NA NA TGTGCCAGCAGCCGAGGGGGTCTCATCGGCTACACCTTC CASSRGGLIGYTF
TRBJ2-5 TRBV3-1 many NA TGTGCCAGCAGCCAAGATTTGACGGGGGCATGGACCCAGTACTTC CASSQDLTGAWTQYF
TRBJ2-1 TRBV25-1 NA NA TGTGCCAGCAGTGAAGGGGGTCTAGACGGCTACAATGAGCAGTTCTTC CASSEGGLDGYNEQFF
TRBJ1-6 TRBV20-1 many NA TGCAGTGCTAGAGATCTGACAGGTAGTCAGGGCGGATCACCCCTCCACTTT CSARDLTGSQGGSPLHF
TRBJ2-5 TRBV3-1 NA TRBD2 TGTGCCAGCAGCCAAGACCTCAGCGGGGGGTTCTTCCAACAGTACTTC CASSQDLSGGFFQQYF
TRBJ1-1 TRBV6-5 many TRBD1 TGTGCCAGCAGTTACTCACAGGGGAGGTACACTGAAGCTTTCTTT CASSYSQGRYTEAFF
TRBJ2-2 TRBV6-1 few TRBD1 TGTGCCAGCAGTGGACAGGGCGGCACCGGGGAGCTGTTTTTT CASSGQGGTGELFF
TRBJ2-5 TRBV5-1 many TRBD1 TGCGCCAGCACCAGGACAGGGCCAGAGACCCAGTACTTC CASTRTGPETQYF
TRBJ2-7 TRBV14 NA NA TGTGCCAGTAGCCCCAAATTCTCCTACGAGCAGTACTTC CASSPKFSYEQYF
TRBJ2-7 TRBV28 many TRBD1 TGTGCCAGCAGGATCGGACAGGGGTACTCCTACGAGCAGTACTTC CASRIGQGYSYEQYF
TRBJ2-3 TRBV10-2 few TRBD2 TGCGCCAGCAGTGGACTAGCGGTTAGCACAGATACGCAGTATTTT CASSGLAVSTDTQYF
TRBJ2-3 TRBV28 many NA TGTGCCAGCAGTTTGTCGGGGGCGCAGGATACGCAGTATTTT CASSLSGAQDTQYF
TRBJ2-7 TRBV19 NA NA TGTGCCAGCAGCATAGGGCAGGGAACCTACGAGCAGTACTTC CASSIGQGTYEQYF
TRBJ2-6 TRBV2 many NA TGTGCCAGCAGTGAATCGGGAACCTCTGGGGCCAACGTCCTGACTTTC CASSESGTSGANVLTF
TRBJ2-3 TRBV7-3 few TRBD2 TGTGCCAGCAGCGAAACCGGGACTAGCGGGGGGACCGCGGGCGATACGCAGTATTTT CASSETGTSGGTAGDTQYF
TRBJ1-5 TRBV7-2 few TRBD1 TGTGCCAGCAGCAAAGGACAGGGAAGGCAGCCCCAGCATTTT CASSKGQGRQPQHF
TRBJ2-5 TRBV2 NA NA TGTGCCAGCAGTCAGACTAGACAGGGATTAGAGACCCAGTACTTC CASSQTRQGLETQYF
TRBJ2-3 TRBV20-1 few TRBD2 TGCAGTGCTGGGAGGACTAGCGGGGGAGGAGATACGCAGTATTTT CSAGRTSGGGDTQYF
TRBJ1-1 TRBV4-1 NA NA TGCGCCAGCAGCCATCTTATAAGGGATGAAGCTTTCTTT CASSHLIRDEAFF
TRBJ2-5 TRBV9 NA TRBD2 TGTGCCAGCAGCGTAGGTAGCGGGGCGATGGAGACCCAGTACTTC CASSVGSGAMETQYF
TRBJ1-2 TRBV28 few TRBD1 TGTGCCAGCAGTGCCACCGGGACAGCCTTTTCCTATGGCTACACCTTC CASSATGTAFSYGYTF
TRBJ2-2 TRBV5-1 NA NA TGCGCCAGCAGCTTGGGACCCGGGGGCCTCACCGGGGAGCTGTTTTTT CASSLGPGGLTGELFF
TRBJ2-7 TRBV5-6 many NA TGTGCCAGCAGCCCACAGGGAGGCGAGCAGTACTTC CASSPQGGEQYF
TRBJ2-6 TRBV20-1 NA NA TGCAGTGTTGTTGGGGCCAACGTCCTGACTTTC CSVVGANVLTF
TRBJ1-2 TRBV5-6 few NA TGTGCCAGCAGCTTAATAGGAGGGCAAGACGACTATGGCTACACCTTC CASSLIGGQDDYGYTF
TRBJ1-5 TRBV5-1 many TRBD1 TGCGCCAGCAGCAAGGGACAGGGGGCAGGACAGCCCCAGCATTTT CASSKGQGAGQPQHF
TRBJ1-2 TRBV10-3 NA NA TGTGCCATCAGTGAGGTGACCGGAGCTAACTATGGCTACACCTTC CAISEVTGANYGYTF
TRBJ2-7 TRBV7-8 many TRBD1 TGTGCCAGCAGCCCCCGGGACAGGGTCGCCGAGCAGTACTTC CASSPRDRVAEQYF
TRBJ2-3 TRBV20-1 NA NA TGCAGTGCTAGAGGCACCACAGATACGCAGTATTTT CSARGTTDTQYF
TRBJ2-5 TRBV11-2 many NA TGTGCCAGCAGCTTTCGGCGGCAACCCCAAGAGACCCAGTACTTC CASSFRRQPQETQYF
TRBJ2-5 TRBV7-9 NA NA TGTGCCAGCAGCCCTACTTCTCCTCGGGGGAAGGGAGAGACCCAGTACTTC CASSPTSPRGKGETQYF
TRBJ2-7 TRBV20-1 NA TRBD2 TGCAGTGCTAGAGATAGAGCGGGGTTCACCTACGAGCAGTACTTC CSARDRAGFTYEQYF
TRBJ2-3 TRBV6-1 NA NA TGTGCCAGCAGTGAACGCGCAGGACCCCGAGTACCAGATACGCAGTATTTT CASSERAGPRVPDTQYF
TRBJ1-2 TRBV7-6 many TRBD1 TGTGCCAGCAGCGATGGGACAGGGGGTGGCTACACCTTC CASSDGTGGGYTF
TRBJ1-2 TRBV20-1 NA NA TGCAGTGCTAGAGATCCGGGGGTAGGGGGGAACTATGGCTACACCTTC CSARDPGVGGNYGYTF
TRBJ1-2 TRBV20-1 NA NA TGCAGTGCTCAGCGCGGGAGGGCCGCTAACTATGGCTACACCTTC CSAQRGRAANYGYTF
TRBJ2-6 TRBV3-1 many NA TGTGCCAGCAGCCCAGCCGGGTCTTCGTCTGGGGCCAACGTCCTGACTTTC CASSPAGSSSGANVLTF
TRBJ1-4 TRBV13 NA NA TGTGCCAGCAGTATAAGGGACCCAACTAATGAAAAACTGTTTTTT CASSIRDPTNEKLFF
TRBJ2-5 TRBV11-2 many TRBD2 TGTGCCAGCAGCCAACGGCGGGGGGAAGAGACCCAGTACTTC CASSQRRGEETQYF
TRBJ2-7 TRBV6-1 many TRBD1 TGTGCCAGCAGTTTCGGACAGGGGGCGTCTTACGAGCAGTACTTC CASSFGQGASYEQYF
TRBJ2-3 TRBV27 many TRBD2 TGTGCCAGCAGTTTTTCGCGGGGGAACACAGATACGCAGTATTTT CASSFSRGNTDTQYF
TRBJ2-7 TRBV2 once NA TGTGCCAGCAGTATGACAGCCTACGAGCAGTACTTC CASSMTAYEQYF
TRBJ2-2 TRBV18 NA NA TGTGCCAGCTCACCAGACAAATACACCGGGGAGCTGTTTTTT CASSPDKYTGELFF